The clone carrying this T cell receptor beta chain has a single count. Antigen specificity is unknown. This CDR3 is built from 14 residues. From germline, CDR1 is WNHNN and CDR2 SYGVQD (reference sequence). V lost 2 bases and J lost 6; bases outside the gene matches: 1. Running of the assay took place at deep level. The method was immunoSEQ multiplex PCR; TCRdb's version includes in-frame clones alone and lacks a portion of them. The sample lists roughly 2.1 million clones; 85% to 95% were seen once. These data belong to a study of shared clonotypes between healthy human individuals. Study at large: There were three CD4 naive, three CD4 memory, two CD8 naive and one CD8 memory plates per donor.

Naivety among CD8 cells was defined by CD45RO negativity and positive CCR7 selection, thereby excluding terminally differentiated effector memory CD45RA+ cells. Overall study findings and caveats: Among a few donors, approximately 5% of naive CD4 clonotypes were found in common.

This receptor was obtained from a man between 18 and 29 years old in good health. Some clones in this sample may be carry-over from other donors' samples. The rearrangement joins TRBV10-1 to TRBJ2-2; TRBD1 matches at 9 bases. The source material was naive CD8+ T cells from PBMCs. CDR3 loop: CASSEGTGSGELFF. CDR3 bases: TGCGCCAGCAGTGAGGGGACAGGGTCCGGGGAGCTGTTTTTT.